This T cell receptor (beta chain) came from a study of T cells expressing NK-cell markers. For the study at large: The study drew TCR beta repertoires from sorted CD3+CD56+NKG2C+, CD3+CD56+NKG2C- and CD3+CD56-NKG2C+ T cells.

After re-calling the 5' RACE reads, TCRdb lists one entry per CDR3 protein, DNA absent. Its clone listing holds 140,000 to 150,000 distinct CDR3 sequences. The CDR3 sequence is 17 residues long. Germline CDR1 reads SGHTA; CDR2 reads FQGNSA. The sequence came from a man aged 18 to 35 in good health. The sample consisted of blood T cells: a sorted CD56 or NKG2C T cell subset, CD4+ or CD8+ T cells, or bulk PBMC T cells (not recorded which). This chain connects TRBV7-2 to TRBJ2-5; TCRdb names TRBD1, which stays unverified in the absence of DNA. The CDR3 protein is CASSPGLQRQWLETQYF. Full variable domain (remainder filled in from reference TRBV7-2 and TRBJ2-5): GAGVSQSPSNKVTEKGKDVELRCDPISGHTALYWYRQSLGQGLEFLIYFQGNSAPDKSGLPSDRFSAERTGGSVSTLTIQRTQQEDSAVYLCASSPGLQRQWLETQYFGPGTRLLVL.